The 16 T cell receptor beta chains listed next were all sequenced from one sample in a study of naive and memory T cell subsets. Both TRBC1 and TRBC2 were covered by a beta constant-region primer of two equimolar oligonucleotides. Ligated cDNA was amplified by four rounds of PCR with nested alpha and beta constant-region primers and SP2. Using its own MiXCR run on the UMI-ligation and nested PCR reads, TCRdb lists one record per CDR3 protein. The sample shows 8,800 or so distinct CDR3 sequences, 25% to 35% of them seen only once. The sequenced material came from CD8+ TEMRA cells from blood. Subset of the sample: effector memory re-expressing CD45RA, CD45RA+ CD27-. These receptors were taken from a human donor in good health.

This clonotype was counted only a few times. The genes are TRBV18 and TRBJ1-2; 7 bases agree with TRBD1. Germline CDR1 is KGHSH and CDR2 is LQKENI. This CDR3 spans 15 amino acids. Losses at the gene ends were 2 bases for V and 3 bases for J; bases not matched to a gene: 6. Here the CDR3 DNA reads TGTGCCAGCTCACCAGAAGGACAGGATGACTATGGCTACACCTTC. It translates to CASSPEGQDDYGYTF.

In this sample, this clonotype turned up a few times. V is TRBV14 and J is TRBJ2-1, with 9 bases matching TRBD2. V was pared by 0 bases and J by 8 bases, with 8 bases of the junction left unmatched. CDR3 length: 16 amino acids. Germline assignment: CDR1 SGHDN and CDR2 FVKESK. CDR3 nucleotides: TGTGCCAGCAGCCAAGATTGGGTTAGCGGGAGAGATGAGCAGTTCTTC. Amino acid sequence: CASSQDWVSGRDEQFF.

The gene calls are TRBV12-3 or TRBV12-4 and TRBJ2-1; tentative D call: TRBD2 (7 bases). V was pared by 6 bases and J by 7 bases, with 16 bases between. The CDR3 has 14 residues. The DNA of the CDR3 is TGTGCCAGCAGGGTCACCGGGGGGCTGAATGAGCAGTTCTTC. Translating gives CASRVTGGLNEQFF.

The chain combines TRBV7-9 with TRBJ2-2, with 7 positions matching TRBD1. Germline V gene sequence: CDR1 SEHNR, CDR2 FQNEAQ (reference sequence). The CDR3 spans 15 residues. Losses at the gene ends were 6 bases for V and 2 bases for J; bases not matched to a gene: 6. The CDR3 is CASSMTGPNTGELFF. DNA of the CDR3: TGTGCCAGCAGTATGACAGGGCCCAACACCGGGGAGCTGTTTTTT.

This rearrangement joins TRBV4-1 to TRBJ2-1; TRBD2 aligns across 9 bases. Germline trimming cut 4 bases from V and 6 bases from J; bases unmatched to any gene: 7. This CDR3 has 15 amino acids. Germline V CDR1 and CDR2: MGHRA, YSYEKL. DNA for the CDR3: TGCGCCAGCAGCCTTTTAGGGACTAGCCTCAATGAGCAGTTCTTC. It translates to CASSLLGTSLNEQFF.

This chain joins TRBV28 and TRBJ2-3; a weak D match, TRBD1 (5 bases). This CDR3 has 14 amino acids. Germline V gene sequence: CDR1 MDHEN, CDR2 SYDVKM. Trimming removed 10 bases at V and 0 bases at J, with 14 bases between. The DNA of the CDR3 is TGTGCCATCGCGATTACAGGTAGCACAGATACGCAGTATTTT. It codes for CAIAITGSTDTQYF.

This clonotype has ten or more counts. The chain combines TRBV20-1 with TRBJ2-4; the D call may be TRBD1 or TRBD2 (5 bases each). Germline assignment: CDR1 DFQATT and CDR2 SNEGSKA (reference sequence). V shed 5 bases and J shed 5 bases, with 16 bases lying between them. The CDR3 contains 14 residues. CDR3 residues: CSAVPEGKENIQYF. The CDR3, as DNA: TGCAGTGCTGTCCCTGAGGGGAAGGAAAACATTCAGTACTTC.

This clonotype was found a few times. V and J are TRBV7-3 and TRBJ2-6, with D perhaps TRBD1 or TRBD2 (6 bases each). From germline, CDR1 is SGHTA and CDR2 FQGTGA. The CDR3 extends over 18 amino acids. Trimming took 5 bases from V and 0 from J, leaving 17 bases between them. CDR3 in amino acids: CASSPGGDNYSGANVLTF. The CDR3 DNA reads as TGTGCCAGCAGCCCCGGAGGGGACAATTACTCTGGGGCCAACGTCCTGACTTTC.

The chain carries TRBV6-2 or TRBV6-3 and TRBJ2-3, with a possible D match to TRBD2 (6 bases). The V and J ends lost 2 bases and 4 bases respectively, with 10 bases between them. Germline loops: CDR1 MNHEY, CDR2 SVGEGT. The CDR3 loop spans 14 amino acids. The CDR3 region is CASSYGREADTQYF. CDR3 DNA: TGTGCCAGCAGTTACGGGCGGGAAGCAGATACGCAGTATTTT.

The chain has TRBV11-2 and TRBJ2-3, with D tentatively TRBD1 (6 bases). This CDR3 is 15 amino acids long. Trimming stripped 2 bases from V and 4 bases from J, with 13 bases between. The germline V gene encodes CDR1 SGHAT and CDR2 FQNNGV. CDR3 nucleotides: TGTGCCAGCAGCTTATTCAGGGGAATGGCAGATACGCAGTATTTT. Its protein is CASSLFRGMADTQYF.

The rearrangement joins TRBV7-8 to TRBJ2-7, with a tentative D call TRBD2 (6 bases). Per germline, CDR1 SGHVS and CDR2 FQNEAQ. Trimming cost V 0 bases and J 4 bases, with 13 bases left between them. This CDR3 region has 15 residues. This CDR3 reads CASSLAPAGQYEQYF. The CDR3 DNA sequence: TGTGCCAGCAGCTTAGCACCGGCGGGGCAGTACGAGCAGTACTTC.

The J gene is TRBJ2-7, the V gene TRBV6-2 or TRBV6-3; weak D call: TRBD2 (6 bases). The germline V and J ends were trimmed by 2 bases and 4 bases, with 12 bases remaining between them. Germline loops: CDR1 MNHEY, CDR2 SVGEGT. The CDR3 is 14 amino acids. CDR3: CASSYGTEGYEQYF. The CDR3 DNA is TGTGCCAGCAGTTACGGGACGGAGGGATACGAGCAGTACTTC.

The chain recombines TRBV11-3 with TRBJ2-5; D may be TRBD2 (5 bases). Germline CDR1 and CDR2: SGHNT and YENEEA. V was shortened by 4 bases and J by 5 bases, with 20 bases between the two germline ends. This CDR3 region has 16 residues. The CDR3 here is CASSSEGVSWWETQYF. DNA of the CDR3: TGTGCCAGCAGCTCAGAGGGAGTTAGTTGGTGGGAGACCCAGTACTTC.

This clonotype was seen more than once but under ten times. This chain links TRBV7-2 with TRBJ2-7; 9 positions agree with TRBD2. The CDR3 has 16 residues. Germline assignment: CDR1 SGHTA and CDR2 FQGNSA. The junction had 10 bases not matched to a gene; V was cut back by 4 bases and J by 3 bases. CDR3 sequence reads: CASSSWPGLASYEQYF. The CDR3 DNA follows: TGTGCCAGCAGCTCTTGGCCTGGACTAGCGAGCTACGAGCAGTACTTC.

The gene calls are TRBV2 and TRBJ1-5; no firm D call. Deletions cut 2 bases from V and 2 bases from J, with 10 bases between. Per germline, CDR1 SNHLY and CDR2 FYNNEI. CDR3 length: 15 amino acids. The CDR3 region has the DNA TGTGCCAGCAGTGAACTGGGCGTGGGCAATCAGCCCCAGCATTTT. This encodes CASSELGVGNQPQHF.

The rearrangement uses TRBV7-6 and TRBJ2-1; 7 bases align to TRBD2. The CDR3 contains 18 residues. Per germline, CDR1 SGHVS and CDR2 FNYEAQ. V was pared by 5 bases and J by 9 bases, with 22 bases of the junction left unmatched. CDR3 loop: CASSPTMAGLAGVIEQFF. As DNA, the CDR3 is TGTGCCAGCAGCCCCACCATGGCAGGGCTGGCGGGAGTGATTGAGCAGTTCTTC.